The 10 T cell receptor beta chains below come from one sample, sequenced in a study of shared clonotypes between healthy human individuals. This table comes from immunoSEQ multiplex PCR, and its TCRdb copy is limited to in-frame clones, with some not included. In the table there are some 2.1 million clones, 85% to 95% of which are singletons. CD45RO-negative cells were positively selected for CCR7, leaving out terminally differentiated effector memory CD45RA+ cells. Sequencing input: naive CD8+ T cells from PBMCs. The receptor set was obtained from a young man in good health. Some clones in this sample may be carry-over from other donors' samples.

The chain has TRBV11-2 and TRBJ2-5, with 7 positions matching TRBD1. The J segment lost 3 bases and the V segment lost 6 bases, leaving 13 bases of the junction unmatched. Germline-derived CDR1 and CDR2 are SGHAT and FQNNGV. The CDR3 loop spans 16 amino acids. The CDR3 DNA reads as TGTGCCAGCAGTGACAGGGCCCGAGGTTGGGAAGAGACCCAGTACTTC. This translates into CASSDRARGWEETQYF.

In its sample, this clone was seen once. The CDR3 region has the DNA TGTGCCAGCGGCCCTAACTCGGGGGGGCGCTGGGGGGAGACCCAGTACTTC. Translating it yields CASGPNSGGRWGETQYF. The chain uses TRBV7-2 and TRBJ2-5; 8 bases map to TRBD2. CDR1 is SGHTA, CDR2 FQGNSA, per germline. This CDR3 spans 17 amino acids. Germline trimming cut 8 bases from V and 5 bases from J; bases unmatched to any gene: 19. The full variable domain, its missing parts supplied by reference TRBV7-2 and TRBJ2-5, is GAGVSQSPSNKVTEKGKDVELRCDPISGHTALYWYRQSLGQGLEFLIYFQGNSAPDKSGLPSDRFSAERTGGSVSTLTIQRTQQEDSAVYLCASGPNSGGRWGETQYFGPGTRLLVL.

V and J are TRBV19 and TRBJ1-2, with 8 nucleotides matching TRBD1. V shed 7 bases, J shed 6 bases, and the junction held 4 bases outside the gene matches. The germline V gene has CDR1 LNHDA and CDR2 SQIVND (reference sequence). This CDR3 has 12 residues. The CDR3 loop reads CASKPGGHGYTF. CDR3 DNA sequence: TGTGCCAGTAAGCCAGGGGGCCATGGCTACACCTTC.

The chain has TRBV4-1 and TRBJ1-1; TRBD1 matches at 7 bases. Unmatched junction bases numbered 8, after V lost 0 bases and J lost 7 bases. The CDR3 runs to 15 residues. Germline values: CDR1 MGHRA, CDR2 YSYEKL. The CDR3 loop reads CASSQDPTGSGEAFF. Written as DNA, the CDR3 is TGCGCCAGCAGCCAAGACCCGACAGGGTCGGGTGAAGCTTTCTTT.

The V call is TRBV7-8, the J call TRBJ1-1; TRBD1 might be the D (5 bases). Germline assignment: CDR1 SGHVS and CDR2 FQNEAQ. CDR3 size: 16 residues. Trimming removed 0 bases from V and 0 bases from J, with 11 bases in between. CDR3 residues: CASSLATRVMNTEAFF. The CDR3 nucleotides are TGTGCCAGCAGCTTAGCAACCAGGGTCATGAACACTGAAGCTTTCTTT.

The V and J genes are TRBV5-1 and TRBJ2-2; perhaps TRBD1 as D (5 bases). Trimming took 5 bases from V and 2 from J, leaving 16 bases between them. The germline V gene has CDR1 SGHRS and CDR2 YFSETQ. The CDR3 consists of 16 residues. The DNA of the CDR3 is TGCGCCAGCAGGACAGACTCGTACCTAAACACCGGGGAGCTGTTTTTT. This translates into CASRTDSYLNTGELFF.

Regarding this clone: Other DNA sequences in this specimen translate into the identical CDR3. V and J are TRBV29-1 and TRBJ2-7; the D call may be TRBD1 or TRBD2 (6 bases each). Between the trimmed V and J ends, which lost 2 bases and 2 bases, there was a span of 10 bases. Germline assignment: CDR1 SQVTM and CDR2 ANQGSEA. The CDR3 length is 13 residues. CDR3 sequence (DNA): TGCAGCGTTGAAACGGGGGCGACCTACGAGCAGTACTTC. It is translated as CSVETGATYEQYF.

V usage is TRBV5-4 and J usage is TRBJ2-7; D is ambiguous. The CDR3 is 15 amino acids. V lost 4 bases, J lost 4 bases, and 18 bases lay in between. Germline values: CDR1 SGHNT, CDR2 YYREEE (reference sequence). The CDR3 DNA follows: TGTGCCAGCAGCCCCCGACACGCCGTTCGGTACGAGCAGTACTTC. It translates to CASSPRHAVRYEQYF. Using reference TRBV5-4 and TRBJ2-7 for the parts outside the CDR3, the full variable domain is ETGVTQSPTHLIKTRGQQVTLRCSSQSGHNTVSWYQQALGQGPQFIFQYYREEENGRGNFPPRFSGLQFPNYSSELNVNALELDDSALYLCASSPRHAVRYEQYFGPGTRLTVT.

The chain recombines TRBV4-3 with TRBJ1-5; D possibly corresponds to TRBD1 (6 bases). CDR1 and CDR2 from the germline V gene are LGHNA and YSLEER. This CDR3 has 15 amino acids. Deletions cut 3 bases from V and 12 bases from J, with 21 bases between. The CDR3 DNA reads TGCGCCAGCAGCCAGTACTACGGGGGCGAAGGGAGCCAGCATTTT. Its translation: CASSQYYGGEGSQHF.

The V call is TRBV7-9, the J call TRBJ2-1, with 8 bases identical to TRBD2. J was trimmed by 7 bases and V by 7 bases; bases with no gene match: 15. The CDR3 loop spans 16 amino acids. The germline V gene has CDR1 SEHNR and CDR2 FQNEAQ (reference sequence). CDR3 nucleotides: TGTGCCAGCACCCAAACCCCCGGGACTAGTGTTAATGAGCAGTTCTTC. Its translation: CASTQTPGTSVNEQFF.